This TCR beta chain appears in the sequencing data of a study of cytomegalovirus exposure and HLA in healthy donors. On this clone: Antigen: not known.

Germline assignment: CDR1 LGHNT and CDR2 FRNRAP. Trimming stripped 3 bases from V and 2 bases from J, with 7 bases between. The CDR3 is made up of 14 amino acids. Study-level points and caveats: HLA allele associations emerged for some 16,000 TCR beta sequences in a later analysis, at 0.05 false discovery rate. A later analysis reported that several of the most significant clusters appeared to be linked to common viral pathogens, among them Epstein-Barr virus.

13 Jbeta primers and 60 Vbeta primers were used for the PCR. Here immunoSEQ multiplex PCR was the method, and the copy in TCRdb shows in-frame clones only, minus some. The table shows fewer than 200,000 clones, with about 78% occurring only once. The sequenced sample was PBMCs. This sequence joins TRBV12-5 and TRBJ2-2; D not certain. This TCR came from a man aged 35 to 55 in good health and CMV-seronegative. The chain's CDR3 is CASGLELNTGELFF. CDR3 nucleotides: TGTGCTAGTGGTTTAGAGTTAAACACCGGGGAGCTGTTTTTT.